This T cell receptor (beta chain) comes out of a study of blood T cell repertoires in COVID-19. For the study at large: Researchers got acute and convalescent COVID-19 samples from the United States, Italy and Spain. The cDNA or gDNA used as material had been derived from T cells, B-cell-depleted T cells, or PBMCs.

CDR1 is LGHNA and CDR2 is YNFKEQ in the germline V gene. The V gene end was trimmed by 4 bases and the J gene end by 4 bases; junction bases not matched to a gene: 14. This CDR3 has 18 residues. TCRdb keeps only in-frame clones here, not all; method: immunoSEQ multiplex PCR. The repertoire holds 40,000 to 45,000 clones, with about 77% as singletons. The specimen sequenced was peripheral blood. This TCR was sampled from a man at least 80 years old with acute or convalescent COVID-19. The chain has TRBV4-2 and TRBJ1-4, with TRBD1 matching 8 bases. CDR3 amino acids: CASSPRTRTGTHNEKLFF. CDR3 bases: TGTGCCAGCAGCCCGAGGACACGGACAGGGACACATAATGAAAAACTGTTTTTT.